This T cell receptor (beta chain) is from a study of T cells in Graves' hyperthyroidism and ophthalmopathy. This clonotype was detected ten times or more. What it recognizes is unknown. TCR beta CDR3 regions were amplified from RNA. HTBI primers drove first-round RT-PCR of the TCR CDR3. TCRdb re-called the multiplex PCR reads with MiXCR, one entry per CDR3 protein. The data hold more than 600,000 distinct CDR3 sequences, with 16% observed a single time. V lost 5 bases and J 2 bases, leaving 13 bases between the germline ends. Germline-derived CDR1 and CDR2 are MDHEN and SYDVKM. The CDR3 extends over 15 amino acids. Study conclusions and caveats: Using 13 V-J features, a model discriminated ophthalmopathy from stable hyperthyroidism.

Graves' hyperthyroidism was deemed stable absent ophthalmopathy progression within 18 months. Diagnoses used clinical symptoms, serum thyroxine and TRAb, thyroid ultrasound and orbital computed tomography. PBMCs were obtained from about 10 ml fresh peripheral blood. This chain connects TRBV28 to TRBJ2-1, with D possibly TRBD1 on 6 matching bases. Specimen: blood. This clonotype originated in a man between 18 and 29 years old with Graves' hyperthyroidism. The CDR3 loop is CASSSRDKAYNEQFF. The CDR3 region has the DNA TGTGCCAGCAGTAGCCGGGACAAGGCCTACAATGAGCAGTTCTTC.